The 2 T cell receptor beta chains below come from one sample, sequenced in a study of graft-versus-host responses after intestinal transplantation. Irradiated stimulators labeled with violet dye, around 200,000 in number, were plated with around 200,000 CFSE-labeled responders. The data were produced by immunoSEQ multiplex PCR, yet TCRdb's version contains in-frame clones alone and is incomplete. The table records 20,000 to 25,000 clones, roughly 41% of them present only once. Specimen: alloreactive CD8+ T cells from a mixed lymphocyte reaction culture, collected before intestinal transplant. The subset was: CFSE-low proliferating T cells sorted from roughly 6-day pre-transplant mixed lymphocyte reaction (GvH or HvG direction). The receptor source for this set is a human patient who received an intestinal transplant.

This clone occurred many times. The rearrangement uses TRBV6-6 and TRBJ2-7, with D maybe TRBD2 (5 bases). This CDR3 has 14 residues. Germline assignment: CDR1 MNHNY and CDR2 SVGAGI (reference sequence). Trimming pared 0 bases from V and 1 base from J, leaving 7 bases between. The CDR3 region has the DNA TGTGCCAGCAGTTACTCCCAGCGGTCCTACGAGCAGTACTTC. It codes for CASSYSQRSYEQYF.

For the CDR3, the DNA is TGTGCCAGCAGTAAAACTAGGGGGCATATGTACGAGCAGTACTTC. Its translation is CASSKTRGHMYEQYF. The J gene is TRBJ2-7, the V gene TRBV27, with 7 bases matching TRBD1. Germline-derived CDR1 and CDR2 are MNHEY and SMNVEV (reference sequence). J gave up 4 bases and V 5 bases, and 11 bases lay outside the gene matches. The CDR3 has 15 amino acids.